The entry below gives a single T cell receptor (beta chain) sequence along with its context. Its antigen is unknown. One end of the junction is discordant with germline, which a read error may explain. The sample carries other DNA sequences with the same CDR3. Clones were read by immunoSEQ multiplex PCR, and TCRdb kept only the in-frame ones, dropping some. This sample has 75,000 to 80,000 clones, with 75% to 95% found just once. Time point: week 5, during vaccination. Topical imiquimod was applied with each vaccine dose, which held 300 ug of mutant IDH1 20-mer peptide. Each tumor in the donors was a new WHO grade 3 or 4 astrocytoma, IDH1-mutant and ATRX-lost. The data derive from a study of a mutant IDH1 vaccine in newly diagnosed glioma. Study-wide context: Once 4-6 weeks had passed after radiotherapy alone, vaccination started, or it started with temozolomide cycles. Treated patients, averaging roughly 40 years, were about 60% male and about 38% female.

Germline CDR1 MGHRA, CDR2 YSYEKL. This CDR3 is built from 13 residues. The TCR comes from a woman aged 45 to 65 with glioma. V and J are TRBV4-1 and TRBJ1-1; D remains ambiguous. The input for sequencing was PBMCs, taken from a glioma patient whose treatment included an IDH1 peptide vaccine. CDR3 sequence: CASSQAQSTEAFF. CDR3 nucleotides: TGCGCCAGCAGCCAAGCGCAGTCCACTGAAGCTTTCTTC.